The 10 T cell receptor beta chains below come from one sample, sequenced in a study of T cell responses to AZD1222 COVID-19 vaccine. Assay: immunoSEQ multiplex PCR; the TCRdb copy retains only in-frame clones and omits some. This sample has some 120,000 clones; around nine tenths occur once, and the top ten carry around 30%. The starting material was peripheral blood, obtained on day 0 of AZD1222 vaccination. These receptors originate from an adult in good health.

The gene calls are TRBV19 and TRBJ1-3; TRBD1 is a possible D gene (6 bases). With 6 bases removed from V and 0 bases from J, the gap between germline ends came to 12 bases. Germline CDR1 reads LNHDA; CDR2 reads SQIVND (reference sequence). The CDR3 is 15 amino acids. The CDR3, as DNA: TGTGCCAGTAGACCCGGGGGCCGCTCTGGAAACACCATATATTTT. Encoded protein: CASRPGGRSGNTIYF.

Concerning this clone: One end of the junction is discordant with germline, which a read error may explain. The chain is built from TRBV7-7 and TRBJ2-7; D is possibly TRBD2 (6 bases). This CDR3 is built from 13 residues. CDR1 SSHAT and CDR2 FNYEAQ come from the germline V gene (reference sequence). The CDR3: CASSDGRFGPQYF. The CDR3 DNA reads as TGTGCTAGCAGCGACGGGAGATTCGGCCCGCAGTACTTC.

The chain links TRBV7-2 to TRBJ1-1; D may be TRBD1 (6 bases). This CDR3 spans 14 amino acids. Germline V CDR1 and CDR2: SGHTA, FQGNSA. V shed 3 bases and J shed 5 bases, with 13 bases lying between them. CDR3 in amino acids: CASSFRGGETEAFF. DNA for the CDR3: TGTGCCAGCAGCTTTAGGGGGGGGGAAACTGAAGCTTTCTTT. Using reference TRBV7-2 and TRBJ1-1 for the parts outside the CDR3, the full variable domain is GAGVSQSPSNKVTEKGKDVELRCDPISGHTALYWYRQSLGQGLEFLIYFQGNSAPDKSGLPSDRFSAERTGGSVSTLTIQRTQQEDSAVYLCASSFRGGETEAFFGQGTRLTVV.

The CDR3 DNA is TGTGCCAGTTCCGGGACAGATGCAACTAATGAAAAACTGTTTTTT. Its translation: CASSGTDATNEKLFF. The chain has TRBV19 and TRBJ1-4; 7 positions match TRBD1. Germline CDR1 reads LNHDA; CDR2 reads SQIVND (reference sequence). The J segment lost 0 bases and the V segment lost 8 bases, leaving 6 bases of the junction unmatched. This CDR3 has 15 residues.

In nucleotides, the CDR3 is TGTGCCAGCTCAAAGGGACAGGGAACAATGACTGAAGCTTTCTTT. It codes for CASSKGQGTMTEAFF. This chain connects TRBV18 to TRBJ1-1; 9 positions match TRBD1. Germline V gene sequence: CDR1 KGHSH, CDR2 LQKENI. CDR3 length: 15 residues. With 5 bases clipped from V and 5 bases from J, the junction kept 9 bases outside the gene matches.

The chain uses TRBV9 and TRBJ2-3; 12 bases agree with TRBD2. The CDR3 is made up of 16 amino acids. CDR1 and CDR2 (germline): SGDLS, YYNGEE. The J segment lost 2 bases and the V segment lost 4 bases, leaving 5 bases of the junction unmatched. The CDR3, as DNA: TGTGCCAGCAGCACCGGACTAGCGGGGATCACAGATACGCAGTATTTT. Translated: CASSTGLAGITDTQYF.

The CDR3 reads CASSKRRGRASYNEQFF. DNA of the CDR3: TGTGCCAGCAGTAAACGGCGGGGGCGGGCCTCCTACAATGAGCAGTTCTTC. The chain employs TRBV27 and TRBJ2-1; TRBD2 is a possible D gene (7 bases). CDR3 length: 17 amino acids. Germline V lookup: CDR1 MNHEY, CDR2 SMNVEV (reference sequence). V lost 5 bases, J lost 0 bases, and 17 bases lay in between.

The chain has TRBV7-2 and TRBJ1-2; tentative D call: TRBD1 (5 bases). The CDR3 is made up of 15 amino acids. Trimming removed 5 bases at V and 4 bases at J, with 17 bases between. Germline V gives CDR1 SGHTA, CDR2 FQGNSA. CDR3 amino acids: CASSPDSLSTYGYTF. The CDR3 nucleotides read TGTGCCAGCAGCCCTGACAGTTTGAGCACCTATGGCTACACCTTC.

The gene calls are TRBV12-5 and TRBJ1-3; D gene unclear. The V and J ends lost 1 base and 4 bases respectively, with 8 bases between them. From germline, CDR1 is LGHNT and CDR2 FRNRAP. The CDR3 is made up of 14 amino acids. The CDR3 region is CASGLGLQGNTIYF. DNA of the CDR3: TGTGCTAGTGGTTTGGGATTACAGGGAAACACCATATATTTT.

This clone was recorded once. The chain couples TRBV13 to TRBJ2-3; D gene ambiguous. V was shortened by 2 bases and J by 5 bases, with 8 bases between the two germline ends. This CDR3 is 13 amino acids long. Germline loops: CDR1 PRHDT, CDR2 FYEKMQ (reference sequence). As DNA, the CDR3 is TGTGCCAGCAGCTTAAGGCTCATAGATACGCAGTATTTT. Translated, it gives CASSLRLIDTQYF.